The 20 T cell receptor beta chains in this list originate from one sample, sequenced in a study of cytomegalovirus exposure and HLA in healthy donors. In the PCR, 60 Vbeta and 13 Jbeta primers were used. Sequencing used immunoSEQ multiplex PCR; TCRdb keeps in-frame clones, though not all of them. Of about 160,000 clones detected, roughly 82% appear once; the ten largest clones hold 6.4%. Sequenced sample: PBMCs. The source is a man aged 45-65 years in good health and CMV-seropositive.

The chain uses TRBV12-2 and TRBJ2-1; the table's D call TRBD2 went unverified against the DNA. TRBV12-2 is reported as a pseudogene. The CDR3 spans 19 residues. As DNA, the CDR3 is TGTGCAAGTCGCTTAGACTGGCCGGCCCAGCGGGGGTCCTACAATGAGCAGTTCTTC. Its protein product is CASRLDWPAQRGSYNEQFF.

The chain has TRBV5-1 and TRBJ2-2; the D gene is possibly TRBD2 (6 bases). The CDR3 is 15 amino acids. V lost 0 bases to trimming and J lost 3 bases, with 9 bases between them. CDR1 is SGHRS, CDR2 YFSETQ, per germline. The CDR3 sequence: CASSLAGDHTGELFF. The DNA of the CDR3 is TGCGCCAGCAGCTTGGCGGGGGACCACACCGGGGAGCTGTTTTTT. The whole variable domain, filled in from reference TRBV5-1 and TRBJ2-2, reads KAGVTQTPRYLIKTRGQQVTLSCSPISGHRSVSWYQQTPGQGLQFLFEYFSETQRNKGNFPGRFSGRQFSNSRSEMNVSTLELGDSALYLCASSLAGDHTGELFFGEGSRLTVL.

This clone was counted a single time. The sample holds other DNA sequences that translate to the same CDR3. The chain couples TRBV7-9 to TRBJ1-1, with D unclear. Germline values: CDR1 SEHNR, CDR2 FQNEAQ (reference sequence). The CDR3 has 13 amino acids. Trimming stripped 6 bases from V and 1 base from J, with 9 bases between. Here the CDR3 reads CASSSDTNTEAFF. The CDR3, as DNA: TGTGCCAGCAGTTCCGACACGAACACTGAAGCTTTCTTT.

This rearrangement joins TRBV5-1 to TRBJ2-4; 8 bases are a match to TRBD2. CDR1 is SGHRS, CDR2 YFSETQ, per germline. This CDR3 is built from 18 residues. Germline trimming cut 3 bases from V and 4 bases from J; bases unmatched to any gene: 15. The CDR3 region is CASSSTWVSGSSKNIQYF. The CDR3 DNA reads as TGCGCCAGCAGCTCGACTTGGGTAAGCGGGAGCTCAAAAAACATTCAGTACTTC.

The chain combines TRBV30 with TRBJ1-5; D is perhaps TRBD1 (6 bases). The length of the CDR3 is 17 residues. The V gene lost 2 bases and the J gene lost 4 bases, with 21 bases spanning the gap. CDR1 is GTSNPN, CDR2 SVGIG, per germline (reference sequence). The CDR3 loop reads CAWSQGGGNRANQPQHF. CDR3 bases: TGTGCCTGGAGTCAAGGTGGGGGCAATCGGGCAAATCAGCCCCAGCATTTT.

The chain joins TRBV19 to TRBJ1-3; no clear D gene. Germline V CDR1 and CDR2: LNHDA, SQIVND (reference sequence). Trimming removed 10 bases at V and 4 bases at J, with 14 bases between. This CDR3 is built from 13 residues. CDR3 region: CATTVTTGNTIYF. DNA of the CDR3: TGTGCCACCACGGTTACTACGGGAAACACCATATATTTT.

This chain uses TRBV18 with TRBJ2-2; weak D call: TRBD1 (7 bases). CDR1 KGHSH and CDR2 LQKENI come from the germline V gene. The CDR3 totals 15 residues. V was cut by 7 bases and J by 4 bases, with 16 bases left in between. CDR3 in amino acids: CASFTGEDGTGELFF. The CDR3 bases are TGTGCCAGCTTTACAGGGGAGGATGGCACCGGGGAGCTGTTTTTT.

V usage is TRBV5-1 and J usage is TRBJ1-2, with D uncertain. Germline loops: CDR1 SGHRS, CDR2 YFSETQ. Trimming left V 0 bases short and J 7 bases short, with 7 bases between. The length of the CDR3 is 12 residues. CDR3 sequence (DNA): TGCGCCAGCAGCTTGGGAGGGATTGGCTACACCTTC. Amino acid sequence: CASSLGGIGYTF.

CDR3 sequence: CASSPIAVGETGELFF. The DNA for the CDR3 is TGTGCCAGCTCCCCTATAGCGGTCGGCGAAACCGGGGAGCTGTTTTTT. The chain uses TRBV18 and TRBJ2-2; D is perhaps TRBD2 (6 bases). There are 16 residues in the CDR3. CDR1 and CDR2 from the germline V gene are KGHSH and LQKENI. Trimming cost V 6 bases and J 5 bases, with 19 bases left between them.

As DNA, the CDR3 is TGCGCCAGCAGCTCCTCTTTGGGGGGTGAGCAGTTCTTC. Residues: CASSSSLGGEQFF. The chain has TRBV5-1 and TRBJ2-1; possible D gene TRBD2, 6 bases. The CDR3 extends over 13 amino acids. Trimming pared 3 bases from V and 9 bases from J, leaving 13 bases between. Germline V lookup: CDR1 SGHRS, CDR2 YFSETQ.

This chain joins TRBV11-2 and TRBJ2-2; D is unclear. The CDR3 consists of 17 residues. Germline V gene lookup returns CDR1 SGHAT and CDR2 FQNNGV. Trimming pared 5 bases from V and 4 bases from J, leaving 20 bases between. The CDR3 loop reads CASSHPPGTMLTGELFF. The CDR3 coding sequence is TGTGCCAGCAGCCATCCTCCAGGTACAATGCTCACCGGGGAGCTGTTTTTT.

This clone came up once. V and J are TRBV11-2 and TRBJ1-4; D gene ambiguous. V shed 0 bases and J shed 11 bases, with 10 bases lying between them. This CDR3 region has 13 residues. Germline CDR1 reads SGHAT; CDR2 reads FQNNGV. The CDR3: CASSLDNQAKLFF. In nucleotides, the CDR3 is TGTGCCAGCAGCTTAGATAACCAGGCCAAACTGTTTTTT.

The CDR3 reads CASSERSPYGYTF. The CDR3 DNA reads as TGTGCCAGCAGTGAACGGTCACCCTATGGCTACACCTTC. The chain couples TRBV6-1 to TRBJ1-2; the D is unclear. The CDR3 has 13 residues. Per germline, CDR1 MNHNS and CDR2 SASEGT. V dropped 2 bases and J dropped 4 bases, with 8 bases sitting between them.

The chain joins TRBV2 to TRBJ1-2; D is undetermined. The germline V gene has CDR1 SNHLY and CDR2 FYNNEI. CDR3 length: 14 residues. Trimming removed 2 bases at V and 4 bases at J, with 11 bases between. The CDR3 sequence: CASSELMGSYGYTF. The CDR3 DNA follows: TGTGCCAGCAGTGAACTTATGGGGAGCTATGGCTACACCTTC.

This clone is a singleton in its sample. The rearrangement uses TRBV9 and TRBJ1-6, with a possible D match to TRBD1 (6 bases). The V gene's germline CDR1 is SGDLS and CDR2 YYNGEE. Between the trimmed V and J ends, which lost 4 bases and 3 bases, there was a span of 20 bases. This CDR3 has 18 amino acids. CDR3 sequence (DNA): TGTGCCAGCAGCCAGGGGACCCGAGGAACCTACTATAATTCACCCCTCCACTTT. Amino acid sequence: CASSQGTRGTYYNSPLHF.

As to this clone: Within the sample, other DNA sequences also encode this same CDR3. The CDR3: CASSRDRNTEAFF. DNA for the CDR3: TGTGCCAGCAGTCGGGACAGGAACACTGAAGCTTTCTTT. The chain uses TRBV2 and TRBJ1-1, with 7 bases fitting TRBD1. Trimming removed 5 bases from V and 1 base from J; junction bases left unmatched: 1. This CDR3 contains 13 residues. From germline, CDR1 is SNHLY and CDR2 FYNNEI.

The V call is TRBV5-4, the J call TRBJ2-3, with 8 bases aligning to TRBD2. Unmatched junction bases numbered 17, after V lost 4 bases and J lost 4 bases. The CDR3 spans 18 residues. CDR1 SGHNT and CDR2 YYREEE come from the germline V gene (reference sequence). CDR3 DNA sequence: TGTGCCAGCAGCGTTGTGGGACTAGGTTCGGTGCGTGCAGATACGCAGTATTTT. Translation gives CASSVVGLGSVRADTQYF. Drawing the rest from reference TRBV5-4 and TRBJ2-3, the complete variable domain is ETGVTQSPTHLIKTRGQQVTLRCSSQSGHNTVSWYQQALGQGPQFIFQYYREEENGRGNFPPRFSGLQFPNYSSELNVNALELDDSALYLCASSVVGLGSVRADTQYFGPGTRLTVL.

A word on this clone: Other DNA sequences in the same sample also yield this CDR3. This sequence joins TRBV5-1 and TRBJ1-1; D is unresolved. Germline lookup yields CDR1 SGHRS and CDR2 YFSETQ. Deletions cut 7 bases from V and 1 base from J, with 5 bases between. The CDR3 contains 11 residues. Here the CDR3 DNA reads TGCGCCAGCTCCCAGAACACTGAAGCTTTCTTT. Protein: CASSQNTEAFF.

The V call is TRBV27, the J call TRBJ2-7, with D maybe TRBD1 (6 bases). The CDR3 extends over 17 amino acids. Deletions cut 0 bases from V and 0 bases from J, with 15 bases between. The germline gives CDR1 MNHEY, CDR2 SMNVEV (reference sequence). The CDR3 nucleotides are TGTGCCAGCAGTTTATCCCGGGACACCAGTCGCTCCTACGAGCAGTACTTC. This sequence encodes CASSLSRDTSRSYEQYF.

The rearrangement joins TRBV6-5 to TRBJ1-4; a possible D gene is TRBD1 (5 bases). Trimming left V 5 bases short and J 4 bases short, with 11 bases between. The CDR3 spans 14 residues. The germline CDR1 and CDR2 sequences are MNHEY and SVGAGI. In DNA form, the CDR3 reads TGTGCCAGCAGTCAGGGACTGATTAATGAAAAACTGTTTTTT. Amino acids: CASSQGLINEKLFF.